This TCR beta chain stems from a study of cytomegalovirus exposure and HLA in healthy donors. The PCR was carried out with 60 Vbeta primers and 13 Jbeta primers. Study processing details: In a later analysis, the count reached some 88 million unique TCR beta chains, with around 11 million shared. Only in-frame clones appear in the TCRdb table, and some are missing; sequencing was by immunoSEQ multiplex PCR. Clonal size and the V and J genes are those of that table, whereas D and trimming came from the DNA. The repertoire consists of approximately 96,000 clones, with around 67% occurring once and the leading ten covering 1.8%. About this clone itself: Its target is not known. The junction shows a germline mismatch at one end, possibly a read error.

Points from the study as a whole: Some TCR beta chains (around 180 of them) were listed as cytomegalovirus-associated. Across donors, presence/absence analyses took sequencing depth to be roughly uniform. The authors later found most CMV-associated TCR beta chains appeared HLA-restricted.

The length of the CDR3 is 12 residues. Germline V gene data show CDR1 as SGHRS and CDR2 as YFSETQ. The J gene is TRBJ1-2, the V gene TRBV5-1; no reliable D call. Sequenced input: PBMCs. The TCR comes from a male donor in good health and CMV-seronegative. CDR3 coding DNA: TGCGCCAGCAGCCCATCTAACTATGGCTACCCCTTC. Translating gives CASSPSNYGYPF.